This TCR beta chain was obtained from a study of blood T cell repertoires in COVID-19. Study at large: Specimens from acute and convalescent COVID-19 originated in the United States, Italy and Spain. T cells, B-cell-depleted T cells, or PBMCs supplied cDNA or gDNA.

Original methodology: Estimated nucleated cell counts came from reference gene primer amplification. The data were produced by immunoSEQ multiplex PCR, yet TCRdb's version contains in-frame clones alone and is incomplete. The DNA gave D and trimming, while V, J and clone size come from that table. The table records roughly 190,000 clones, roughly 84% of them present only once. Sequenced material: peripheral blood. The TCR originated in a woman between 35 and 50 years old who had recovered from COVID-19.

The CDR3 DNA sequence: TGCGCCAGCAGCCCCCCGGGCGGGAGGACAGATACGCAGTATTTT. Its translation: CASSPPGGRTDTQYF. The V gene is TRBV5-1, the J gene TRBJ2-3; 8 nucleotides line up with TRBD2. V gave up 4 bases and J gave up 3 bases; unmatched junction bases: 7. Per the germline V gene, CDR1 is SGHRS and CDR2 is YFSETQ. The CDR3 spans 15 residues.